This TCR beta chain originates from a study of identifying expanded T cells in peripheral blood. Sequenced by immunoSEQ multiplex PCR; TCRdb stores in-frame clones only, minus some. Altogether fewer than 130,000 clones are present, approximately 90% being singletons, with the ten largest covering about 15%. Germline V gene lookup returns CDR1 SGHVS and CDR2 FQNEAQ. J lost 5 bases, V lost 5 bases, and 3 bases had no gene match. This CDR3 spans 15 amino acids. General study findings and limits: Across healthy donors, higher total template counts meant significantly greater approximately 2-week count variance.

Worth noting for this clone: As yet, its antigen is unknown.

This clonotype was obtained from a person aged 18 to 70 in good health. The sample was blood. The V gene is TRBV7-8, the J gene TRBJ2-1, with 13 bases lining up with TRBD2. Here the CDR3 reads CASSPGTSGDNEQFF. The CDR3 nucleotides are TGTGCCAGCAGCCCGGGGACTAGCGGGGACAATGAGCAGTTCTTC.